These 16 T cell receptor beta chains originate from one sample sequenced in a study of cytomegalovirus exposure and HLA in healthy donors. The primer mix had 60 Vbeta and 13 Jbeta primers. The data were produced by immunoSEQ multiplex PCR, yet TCRdb's version contains in-frame clones alone and is incomplete. The sample has about 150,000 clones; about 86% are singletons. Sample: PBMCs. The receptors were sampled from a woman between 18 and 29 years old in good health and CMV-seronegative.

For this clone: Germline is not matched at one junction end, which may reflect a read error. The CDR3 is CASSQEHNGLAGALF. The CDR3 nucleotides read TGCGCCAGCAGCCAAGAGCACAATGGGCTAGCGGGGGCCCTTTTC. V is TRBV4-1 and J is TRBJ2-3; 10 bases are shared with TRBD2. This CDR3 has 15 residues. Germline values: CDR1 MGHRA, CDR2 YSYEKL.

Here the CDR3 DNA reads TGTGCCAGCAGCCAAGTGACATACGAGCAGTACTTC. Its protein is CASSQVTYEQYF. The rearrangement links TRBV7-2 to TRBJ2-7; D is unresolved. Germline CDR1 and CDR2: SGHTA and FQGNSA. Trimming pared 5 bases from V and 4 bases from J, leaving 9 bases between. This CDR3 has 12 residues.

The CDR3 DNA follows: TGTGCCAGCAGCTTATCACTAGCGGTCCAAGAGACCCAGTACTTC. It is translated as CASSLSLAVQETQYF. The chain has TRBV7-6 and TRBJ2-5; 8 nucleotides align to TRBD2. Germline-derived CDR1 and CDR2 are SGHVS and FNYEAQ. V gave up 2 bases and J gave up 1 base; unmatched junction bases: 3. CDR3 size: 15 residues.

V and J are TRBV15 and TRBJ1-2; 9 bases agree with TRBD1. The CDR3 consists of 15 residues. J gave up 6 bases and V 3 bases, and 8 bases lay outside the gene matches. Germline CDR1 LNHNV, CDR2 YYDKDF (reference sequence). DNA of the CDR3: TGTGCCACCAGCAGTCTCCGGGACAGGGTTGATGGCTACACCTTC. Amino acid sequence: CATSSLRDRVDGYTF.

The rearrangement uses TRBV5-4 and TRBJ1-3; no clear D. This CDR3 is built from 16 residues. Trimming stripped 4 bases from V and 0 bases from J, with 14 bases between. From germline, CDR1 is SGHNT and CDR2 YYREEE (reference sequence). The CDR3 bases are TGTGCCAGCAGCCCATCGACGTCTAGCTCTGGAAACACCATATATTTT. The encoded protein is CASSPSTSSSGNTIYF. Looking up the rest from reference TRBV5-4 and TRBJ1-3 gives the full variable domain: ETGVTQSPTHLIKTRGQQVTLRCSSQSGHNTVSWYQQALGQGPQFIFQYYREEENGRGNFPPRFSGLQFPNYSSELNVNALELDDSALYLCASSPSTSSSGNTIYFGEGSWLTVV.

The V and J genes are TRBV11-2 and TRBJ2-7; 11 nucleotides agree with TRBD2. The length of the CDR3 is 15 residues. V gave up 2 bases and J gave up 4 bases; unmatched junction bases: 4. CDR1 and CDR2 (germline): SGHAT, FQNNGV. As DNA, the CDR3 is TGTGCCAGCAGCTTAAGGCTAGCGGGAGGATACGAGCAGTACTTC. Translation gives CASSLRLAGGYEQYF.

A single count supports this clone. The chain employs TRBV27 and TRBJ1-3; 9 positions agree with TRBD1. The junction had 5 bases not matched to a gene; V was cut back by 5 bases and J by 3 bases. CDR3 length: 15 amino acids. Germline V CDR1 and CDR2: MNHEY, SMNVEV (reference sequence). CDR3 bases: TGTGCCAGCAGTCAACAGGGGGCTAGTGGAAACACCATATATTTT. Protein product: CASSQQGASGNTIYF.

This chain uses TRBV7-2 with TRBJ2-3, with TRBD2 matching over 11 bases. CDR1 SGHTA and CDR2 FQGNSA come from the germline V gene. The length of the CDR3 is 16 residues. V lost 1 base and J lost 9; bases outside the gene matches: 9. Here the CDR3 reads CASSLDVAGGVGTQYF. The CDR3 region has the DNA TGTGCCAGCAGCTTAGACGTAGCGGGGGGGGTAGGGACGCAGTATTTT.

V usage is TRBV2 and J usage is TRBJ2-7; TRBD1 matches at 8 bases. J was trimmed by 4 bases and V by 5 bases; bases with no gene match: 10. CDR3 length: 15 amino acids. Germline V gene lookup returns CDR1 SNHLY and CDR2 FYNNEI. The CDR3 loop is CASSPGTGFLYEQYF. CDR3 sequence (DNA): TGTGCCAGCAGTCCCGGGACAGGTTTTCTTTACGAGCAGTACTTC.

The chain is built from TRBV2 and TRBJ2-4; unclear D gene. V shed 7 bases and J shed 6 bases, with 13 bases lying between them. CDR1 is SNHLY and CDR2 is FYNNEI in the germline V gene. CDR3 length: 13 residues. CDR3 in DNA: TGTGCCAGCAATGGCGTGACGGGAAACATTCAGTACTTC. The encoded protein is CASNGVTGNIQYF.

CDR3 bases: TGTGCCAGCAGCGACGGGACAGGGGCCTACAATGAGCAGTTCTTC. It specifies CASSDGTGAYNEQFF. The V and J genes are TRBV7-3 and TRBJ2-1; TRBD1 matches at 10 bases. CDR3 length: 15 amino acids. Germline V gives CDR1 SGHTA, CDR2 FQGTGA. Trimming at V came to 5 bases and at J to 2 bases, leaving 3 bases not matched to a gene.

This sequence joins TRBV28 and TRBJ2-1; 7 nucleotides agree with TRBD2. The V gene end was trimmed by 7 bases and the J gene end by 4 bases; junction bases not matched to a gene: 7. Germline loops: CDR1 MDHEN, CDR2 SYDVKM. The CDR3 runs to 14 residues. The CDR3, as DNA: TGTGCCAGCACCGCGACTAGCAGTTACAATGAGCAGTTCTTC. Its translation is CASTATSSYNEQFF.

This sequence joins TRBV9 and TRBJ2-3; D possibly corresponds to TRBD2 (6 bases). V gave up 2 bases and J gave up 6 bases, with 16 bases separating them. CDR1 SGDLS and CDR2 YYNGEE come from the germline V gene. CDR3 size: 15 residues. The CDR3 DNA follows: TGTGCCAGCAGCGTTAATATCGGGAGTGGCGATACGCAGTATTTT. Its protein is CASSVNIGSGDTQYF.

V and J are TRBV28 and TRBJ1-5, with D possibly being TRBD1 (5 bases). The CDR3 is made up of 12 amino acids. CDR1 is MDHEN and CDR2 is SYDVKM in the germline V gene. Trimming left V 3 bases short and J 9 bases short, with 9 bases between. The CDR3 is CASSFGGGPQHF. For the CDR3, the DNA is TGTGCCAGCAGTTTTGGGGGGGGGCCCCAGCATTTT.

This clone has a single count. The V and J genes are TRBV28 and TRBJ1-2, with D possibly TRBD1 on 5 matching bases. The CDR3 runs 17 residues. The germline CDR1 and CDR2 sequences are MDHEN and SYDVKM. V lost 5 bases and J 6 bases, leaving 25 bases between the germline ends. This CDR3 reads CASSPSRAVGRGHGYTF. CDR3 DNA: TGTGCCAGCAGTCCCTCCCGCGCTGTGGGGCGAGGCCATGGCTACACCTTC.

V gene TRBV7-3 combines with J gene TRBJ1-1; 7 positions match TRBD1. Losses at the gene ends were 4 bases for V and 3 bases for J; bases not matched to a gene: 2. Germline CDR1 and CDR2: SGHTA and FQGTGA. CDR3 length equals 13 residues. CDR3 coding DNA: TGTGCCAGCAGCTCCCAGGGGGACACTGAAGCTTTCTTT. Its protein is CASSSQGDTEAFF.